One and the same sample provided the 17 T cell receptor beta chains below, sequenced in a study of CD8+ T cells in alopecia areata. RNA was extracted and reverse transcribed into cDNA as the sequencing template. The data were produced by immunoSEQ multiplex PCR, yet TCRdb's version contains in-frame clones alone and is incomplete. The table lists 200,000 to 250,000 clones, around 62% of them singletons, with 0.45% in the top ten. The sequences come from CD4+ T cells sorted from blood, collected at week 0. Receptors were obtained from a human donor with alopecia areata.

This chain links TRBV27 with TRBJ1-4; D is ambiguous. Trimming stripped 6 bases from V and 5 bases from J, with 4 bases between. The CDR3 sequence is 11 residues long. Germline V CDR1 and CDR2: MNHEY, SMNVEV (reference sequence). CDR3 bases: TGTGCCAGCAGGAAAAATGAAAAACTGTTTTTT. The encoded protein is CASRKNEKLFF. Supplemented by reference TRBV27 and TRBJ1-4, the full variable domain reads EAQVTQNPRYLITVTGKKLTVTCSQNMNHEYMSWYRQDPGLGLRQIYYSMNVEVTDKGDVPEGYKVSRKEKRNFPLILESPSPNQTSLYFCASRKNEKLFFGSGTQLSVL.

About this clone: Within the sample, other DNA sequences also encode this same CDR3. The chain employs TRBV5-1 and TRBJ2-7, with 9 bases fitting TRBD1. The CDR3 has 15 residues. Germline lookup yields CDR1 SGHRS and CDR2 YFSETQ. Germline trimming cut 4 bases from V and 0 bases from J; bases unmatched to any gene: 5. For the CDR3, the DNA is TGCGCCAGCAGCAACCGGGACAGGGCCTCCTACGAGCAGTACTTC. Amino acids: CASSNRDRASYEQYF.

This rearrangement joins TRBV30 to TRBJ2-3; the D gene could be TRBD1 or TRBD2 (5 bases each). V was pared by 7 bases and J by 1 base, with 9 bases between. Germline assignment: CDR1 GTSNPN and CDR2 SVGIG (reference sequence). CDR3 length: 12 amino acids. This chain's CDR3 is CASRGGTDTQYF. The DNA of the CDR3 is TGTGCCTCGAGGGGTGGCACAGATACGCAGTATTTT.

The chain couples TRBV30 to TRBJ1-1, with D uncertain. Germline loops: CDR1 GTSNPN, CDR2 SVGIG (reference sequence). V lost 4 bases and J 1 base, leaving 13 bases between the germline ends. The CDR3 sequence is 14 residues long. In nucleotides, the CDR3 is TGTGCCTGGACTTCCCGGTTCCCGAACACTGAAGCTTTCTTT. This translates into CAWTSRFPNTEAFF.

The V and J genes are TRBV6-5 and TRBJ1-6, with TRBD1 matching 8 bases. In germline, CDR1 is MNHEY, CDR2 SVGAGI. The CDR3 consists of 12 residues. J lost 16 bases, V lost 5 bases, and 7 bases had no gene match. DNA for the CDR3: TGTGCCAGCAGTGAACAGGGGGGCCGTCTCCACTTT. As protein: CASSEQGGRLHF.

The chain uses TRBV6-5 and TRBJ1-5; 10 bases align to TRBD1. Germline V gives CDR1 MNHEY, CDR2 SVGAGI. J gave up 9 bases and V 6 bases, and 8 bases lay outside the gene matches. The CDR3 sequence is 14 residues long. This chain's CDR3 is CASSSGTGAMPQHF. The CDR3 coding sequence is TGTGCCAGCAGCTCGGGGACAGGGGCAATGCCCCAGCATTTT.

V is TRBV11-2 and J is TRBJ2-1; 9 nucleotides line up with TRBD2. This CDR3 is 15 amino acids long. Germline V lookup: CDR1 SGHAT, CDR2 FQNNGV. V lost 5 bases to trimming and J lost 9 bases; unmatched junction nucleotides: 11. CDR3 sequence: CASSPAGGPFSEQFF. In DNA, the CDR3 is TGTGCCAGCAGCCCTGCGGGGGGGCCCTTTAGTGAGCAGTTCTTC.

This rearrangement joins TRBV15 to TRBJ2-7; 10 bases fit TRBD1. Trimming cost V 0 bases and J 6 bases; bases outside gene matches: 11. Germline V gene data show CDR1 as LNHNV and CDR2 as YYDKDF (reference sequence). CDR3 length: 17 amino acids. The DNA for the CDR3 is TGTGCCACCAGCAGAGATCTCATCGGGACAGGGGCTACCGAGCAGTACTTC. This codes for CATSRDLIGTGATEQYF.

CDR3 DNA: TGCGCCAGCAGTCATGATCGTGGCCAGGGAAATGGCTACACCTTC. It specifies CASSHDRGQGNGYTF. This sequence joins TRBV23-1 and TRBJ1-2; D is perhaps TRBD1 (5 bases). TRBV23-1 belongs to the ORF category, with a function that is uncertain. CDR3 length: 15 residues. V lost 3 bases and J lost 6, with 17 bases in between.

The chain couples TRBV7-6 to TRBJ2-1; 9 bases are a match to TRBD2. The V and J ends lost 1 base and 6 bases, in that order; junction bases with no gene match: 4. This CDR3 is built from 15 residues. Germline loops: CDR1 SGHVS, CDR2 FNYEAQ. The DNA of the CDR3 is TGTGCCAGCAGCTTAGGTAGCGGGAGCGGCAATGAGCAGTTCTTC. This sequence encodes CASSLGSGSGNEQFF.

The genes are TRBV25-1 and TRBJ1-2, with D perhaps matching TRBD1 (6 bases). The germline V gene encodes CDR1 MGHDK and CDR2 SYGVNS. The CDR3 totals 13 residues. Trimming left V 6 bases short and J 4 bases short, with 12 bases between. CDR3 nucleotides: TGTGCCAGCAGCTTGACAGGACTCTATGGCTACACCTTC. Amino acids: CASSLTGLYGYTF.

The sample holds a few counts of this clone. At one of its ends the junction is not consistent with the germline gene, which may arise from a read error. This chain joins TRBV19 and TRBJ2-7, with D tentatively TRBD2 (6 bases). Germline CDR1 LNHDA, CDR2 SQIVND (reference sequence). This CDR3 is built from 14 residues. CDR3 loop: CASSKERDSHEQYF. Here the CDR3 DNA reads TGTGCCAGTAGTAAAGAAAGGGACTCCCACGAGCAGTACTTC.

The rearrangement links TRBV30 to TRBJ1-2; D unclear. From germline, CDR1 is GTSNPN and CDR2 SVGIG (reference sequence). V was pared by 2 bases and J by 1 base, with 11 bases between. The CDR3 runs to 14 residues. CDR3: CAWSPRPSNYGYTF. CDR3 nucleotide sequence: TGTGCCTGGAGTCCCCGGCCCAGTAACTATGGCTACACCTTC.

The V call is TRBV6-5, the J call TRBJ2-7, with 7 nucleotides matching TRBD2. The CDR3 contains 11 residues. The V segment lost 8 bases and the J segment 3 bases; nucleotides outside the gene matches: 1. Germline-derived CDR1 and CDR2 are MNHEY and SVGAGI. This CDR3 is CASGGGYEQYF. The CDR3 DNA is TGTGCCAGCGGGGGGGGCTACGAGCAGTACTTC.

This clone was seen repeatedly, ten times or more. The chain joins TRBV7-8 to TRBJ2-1, with 8 bases matching TRBD1. The V segment lost 5 bases and the J segment 8 bases; nucleotides outside the gene matches: 8. CDR1 and CDR2 (germline): SGHVS, FQNEAQ. This CDR3 is built from 14 residues. Here the CDR3 reads CASSPQGQVDEQFF. In nucleotides, the CDR3 is TGTGCCAGCAGCCCGCAGGGACAGGTGGATGAGCAGTTCTTC.

The chain carries TRBV11-2 and TRBJ2-1; 9 positions match TRBD2. There are 19 residues in the CDR3. Per germline, CDR1 SGHAT and CDR2 FQNNGV. Trimming removed 3 bases from V and 0 bases from J; junction bases left unmatched: 12. This chain's CDR3 is CASSFLSSGATSSYNEQFF. For the CDR3, the DNA is TGTGCCAGCAGCTTTCTTTCTAGCGGGGCAACCAGCTCCTACAATGAGCAGTTCTTC.

The chain is built from TRBV5-1 and TRBJ2-1; either TRBD1 or TRBD2 may supply D (5 bases each). Germline CDR1 reads SGHRS; CDR2 reads YFSETQ. This CDR3 contains 14 residues. Trimming stripped 0 bases from V and 14 bases from J, with 18 bases between. As DNA, the CDR3 is TGCGCCAGCAGCTTGGGTGTGGGGGTCGTAGAGGAGTTCTTC. It specifies CASSLGVGVVEEFF.